This is a list of T cell receptor beta chains from one sample in a study of blood T cell repertoires in COVID-19. The table came from immunoSEQ multiplex PCR; TCRdb's copy has only in-frame clones and leaves some out. The sample records 150,000 to 200,000 clones, approximately 87% being singletons. The sequenced material came from peripheral blood. The receptors were gathered from a woman in her 70s with COVID-19, enrolled during active disease. Both conserved end residues are part of each CDR3. Fields, in order: clone size, J gene, V gene, D gene, CDR3 DNA, CDR3 protein. A D gene is named only where the DNA matches it firmly. Size tells how often a clone was seen (once, few, many) or the class of an expanded clone, and some rows leave it out.

-	TRBJ1-6	TRBV4-1	TRBD1	TGCGCCAGCAGCCAGGACAGGGGTTATAATTCACCCCTCCACTTT	CASSQDRGYNSPLHF
-	TRBJ1-3	TRBV19	-	TGTGCCAGTAGTGGGGGACTGCCACAACCTGGAAACACCATATATTTT	CASSGGLPQPGNTIYF
-	TRBJ2-3	TRBV2	-	TGTGCCAGTACACGGGAGCGGGGCACAGATACGCAGTATTTT	CASTRERGTDTQYF
-	TRBJ1-1	TRBV5-1	TRBD1	TGCGCCAGCAGCTTGGGGGGGACAGAGAAACGGAACACTGAAGCTTTCTTT	CASSLGGTEKRNTEAFF
-	TRBJ1-6	TRBV28	-	TGTGCCAGCAGCCCTGGGAGCCTTCCACCCCTCCACTTT	CASSPGSLPPLHF
few	TRBJ1-4	TRBV28	-	TGTGCCAGCAGTTTATTCGGAGGGGGGGATGAAAAACTGTTTTTT	CASSLFGGGDEKLFF
-	TRBJ2-7	TRBV5-1	-	TGCGCCAGCAGTCAGGACACCTACGAGCAGTACTTC	CASSQDTYEQYF
-	TRBJ2-7	TRBV11-3	-	TGTGCCAGCAGCTATGAGATCGAGCAGTACTTC	CASSYEIEQYF
once	TRBJ2-6	TRBV11-2	-	TGTGCCAGCAGCTTAGCAAGGGACTCTGGCTCTGGGGCCAACGTCCTGACTTTC	CASSLARDSGSGANVLTF
-	TRBJ2-7	TRBV5-4	-	TGTGCCAGCAGCCCAGGGGTTGGGGAGCAGTACTTC	CASSPGVGEQYF
-	TRBJ1-3	TRBV6-1	-	TGTGCCAGCAGTGAAGCAGGCGGAGACTCTGGAAACACCATATATTTT	CASSEAGGDSGNTIYF
-	TRBJ2-6	TRBV19	-	TGTGCCAGTAGTGTAACTGGGGCCAACGTCCTGACTTTC	CASSVTGANVLTF
-	TRBJ1-6	TRBV10-3	TRBD1	TGTGCCATCAGCAACACAGGGGACGATGATTCACCCCTCCACTTT	CAISNTGDDDSPLHF
-	TRBJ2-5	TRBV30	-	TGTGCCTGGAGTGCGCGCCTCCAAGAGACCCAGTACTTC	CAWSARLQETQYF
once	TRBJ1-2	TRBV10-3	-	TGTGCCATCAGTGAGTCGAGGGAGGAAAGGGACTATGGCTACACCTTC	CAISESREERDYGYTF
-	TRBJ2-5	TRBV19	TRBD2	TGTGCCAGTAGGGATGGGGCTAGCGGGGGCCAAGAGACCCAGTACTTC	CASRDGASGGQETQYF
once	TRBJ1-2	TRBV7-9	-	TGTGCCAGCAGCTTAGAGGGGAACTATGGCTACACCTTC	CASSLEGNYGYTF
-	TRBJ1-1	TRBV6-2/TRBV6-3	-	TGTGCCAGCAGTTACATCGGGGGGGTCACTGAAGCTTTCTTT	CASSYIGGVTEAFF
-	TRBJ2-3	TRBV3-1/TRBV3-2	TRBD2	TGTGCCAGCAGCCAAGCGGGAGGCCGTGCAGATACGCAGTATTTT	CASSQAGGRADTQYF
-	TRBJ2-4	TRBV30	TRBD1	TGTGCCTGGAGTGTAAGCTGGGACAGAGCACCCTCACTAGCCAAAAACATTCAGTACTTC	CAWSVSWDRAPSLAKNIQYF
few	TRBJ2-5	TRBV10-3	TRBD1	TGTGCCATCAGGCCGGAAGGGGGCCATGAGACCCAGTACTTC	CAIRPEGGHETQYF
-	TRBJ2-3	TRBV9	-	TGTGCCAGCAGCATCCTCGGGACTAGCACAGATACGCAGTATTTT	CASSILGTSTDTQYF
-	TRBJ2-1	TRBV3-1/TRBV3-2	TRBD2	TGTGCCAGCAGCACCCGGACTAGCGGGACCTACAATGAGCAGTTCTTC	CASSTRTSGTYNEQFF
-	TRBJ2-3	TRBV5-1	-	TGCGCCAGCAGCTTGGGTACACGACAGCGCACAGATACGCAGTATTTT	CASSLGTRQRTDTQYF
-	TRBJ2-7	TRBV11-3	TRBD2	TGTGCCAGCAGCTTAGGCGTAGCGGGAATGCACTACGAGCAGTACTTC	CASSLGVAGMHYEQYF
-	TRBJ2-1	TRBV10-3	-	TGTGCCATCACTCGGGGGTCCCGGACCGACCCCTACAATGAGCAGTTCTTC	CAITRGSRTDPYNEQFF
-	TRBJ1-5	TRBV15	-	TGTGCCACCAGCAGGGCAGGGCGGGACAATCAGCCCCAGCATTTT	CATSRAGRDNQPQHF
-	TRBJ1-1	TRBV30	TRBD1	TGTGCCTTTAACAGGGGACTGACGAACACTGAAGCTTTCTTT	CAFNRGLTNTEAFF
-	TRBJ2-7	TRBV7-9	-	TGTGCCAGCAGATTACAGGGCACTGGTCTCGAGCAGTACTTC	CASRLQGTGLEQYF
-	TRBJ1-1	TRBV5-1	-	TGCGCCAGCAGCTTCTCAGGGAATACTGAAGCTTTCTTT	CASSFSGNTEAFF
-	TRBJ2-5	TRBV4-3	TRBD2	TGCGCCAGCAGCCTGGGGACTAGCGGCCAAGAGACCCAGTACTTC	CASSLGTSGQETQYF
-	TRBJ2-1	TRBV27	TRBD1	TGTGCCAGCAGTTTCGGGACAGAAAGGGATGAGCAGTTCTTC	CASSFGTERDEQFF
-	TRBJ2-5	TRBV4-1	-	TGCGCCAGCAGCCAGGACAGCTTTCGGGAGACCCAGTACTTC	CASSQDSFRETQYF
few	TRBJ1-2	TRBV28	-	TGTGCCAGCAGTTCCAGGCCGGTTGCTGGCTACACCTTC	CASSSRPVAGYTF
-	TRBJ2-7	TRBV28	TRBD1	TGTGCCAGCACCTCGGGCCTCGACAGGGGCCTCCCCTACGAGCAGTACTTC	CASTSGLDRGLPYEQYF
-	TRBJ2-5	TRBV24-1	TRBD2	TGTGCCTCCAGCCAAGCGGGAGGGGAGACCCAGTACTTC	CASSQAGGETQYF
-	TRBJ1-4	TRBV10-3	-	TGTGCCATCAGCCCGGGGAGGACTGAAAAACTGTTTTTT	CAISPGRTEKLFF
-	TRBJ2-5	TRBV12-3/TRBV12-4	TRBD1	TGTGCCAGCAGTCCTACAGGGGTAGAGACCCAGTACTTC	CASSPTGVETQYF
-	TRBJ2-5	TRBV4-1	-	TGCGCCAGCAGCCAACTCATGGGCCTGGAGACCCAGTACTTC	CASSQLMGLETQYF
-	TRBJ2-7	TRBV18	TRBD2	TGTGCCAGCTCACCGGGACTACGGGAGGGGTCCTTCGAGCAGTACTTC	CASSPGLREGSFEQYF
-	TRBJ2-7	TRBV28	TRBD2	TGTGCCAGCAGTCATAGCGGGAGGGGATACGAGCAGTACTTC	CASSHSGRGYEQYF
-	TRBJ1-1	TRBV5-1	-	TGCGCCAGCAGCTTGGCATCGGCAGGGCCGAACACTGAAGCTTTCTTT	CASSLASAGPNTEAFF
-	TRBJ2-5	TRBV28	TRBD2	TGTGCCAACGATAAAAGGCCTAGCGGGATTCTGGAGACCCAGTACTTC	CANDKRPSGILETQYF
once	TRBJ2-7	TRBV10-3	TRBD1	TGTGCCACCAACCGGGACAGGGACTCCTACGAGCAGTACTTC	CATNRDRDSYEQYF
-	TRBJ2-5	TRBV3-1/TRBV3-2	-	TGTGCCAGCAGCCAATTCCAGGGTAGGGAGACCCAGTACTTC	CASSQFQGRETQYF
-	TRBJ2-1	TRBV18	-	TGTGCCAGCTCTAGTGACAATGAGCAGTTCTTC	CASSSDNEQFF
-	TRBJ2-3	TRBV5-1	-	TGCGCCAGCAGCACACAGGTAACAGGGTACGCGCAGTATTTT	CASSTQVTGYAQYF
-	TRBJ2-7	TRBV7-9	TRBD1	TGTGCCAGCAGCCCTCAGGGGGCGCGTAAGTCCTACGAGCAGTACTTC	CASSPQGARKSYEQYF
-	TRBJ1-4	TRBV4-3	-	TGCGCCAGCAGCCAAGATCTTCACGAGGGATTTGGTACAACTAATGAAAAACTGTTTTTT	CASSQDLHEGFGTTNEKLFF
-	TRBJ1-4	TRBV28	TRBD1	TGTGCCAGCAGACCGGGACAGTATAATGAAAAACTGTTTTTT	CASRPGQYNEKLFF
-	TRBJ1-1	TRBV12-3/TRBV12-4	-	TGTGCCAGCACAGGGGTCACTGAAGCTTTCTTT	CASTGVTEAFF
-	TRBJ1-2	TRBV19	-	TGTGCCAGTCGACAGAATGGCTACACCTTC	CASRQNGYTF
once	TRBJ1-2	TRBV23-1	-	TGCGCCAGCAGTCAAGTGAGTGGCTACACCTTC	CASSQVSGYTF
-	TRBJ2-1	TRBV6-2/TRBV6-3	TRBD2	TGTGCCAGCAGTTGGGAGGTCGGGCCGGGACTAGCGGGAGGGAGTAATGAGCAGTTCTTC	CASSWEVGPGLAGGSNEQFF
-	TRBJ2-1	TRBV4-3	TRBD2	TGCGCCAGCAGCCAACTCACTAGCGGGAGTTACAATGAGCAGTTCTTC	CASSQLTSGSYNEQFF
-	TRBJ2-7	TRBV13	-	TGTGCCAGCAGCTTAGGAGCCGGGGTCGGCGCCTACGAGCAGTACTTC	CASSLGAGVGAYEQYF
-	TRBJ1-2	TRBV19	-	TGTGCCAGTAGCGGGACACATAACTATGGCTACACCTTC	CASSGTHNYGYTF
-	TRBJ1-2	TRBV29-1	-	TGCAGCGGGTGGACAAGTAACTATGGCTACACCTTC	CSGWTSNYGYTF